These 4 T cell receptor beta chains were all obtained from the same sample, sequenced in a study of brain T cells in children with intractable seizures. TCRdb keeps only in-frame clones here, not all; method: immunoSEQ multiplex PCR. The sample lists about 340,000 clones, more than 85% occurring once. Time point in this sample: blood from clinic visit 5 months post-surgery; TSC patient then seizure free. Specimen: peripheral blood, collected approximately 5 months after surgery. These receptors were obtained from a boy under two years old with tuberous sclerosis and intractable seizures.

CDR3 loop: CASSWLAEQETQYF. DNA for the CDR3: TGTGCCAGCAGTTGGCTAGCGGAGCAAGAGACCCAGTACTTC. The chain joins TRBV6-5 to TRBJ2-5, with 7 bases matching TRBD2. V shed 4 bases, J shed 2 bases, and the junction held 4 bases outside the gene matches. Looked up from germline, CDR1 is MNHEY and CDR2 is SVGAGI. The CDR3 spans 14 residues.

The chain joins TRBV13 to TRBJ1-4; weak D call: TRBD1 (6 bases). The germline gives CDR1 PRHDT, CDR2 FYEKMQ (reference sequence). This CDR3 contains 15 residues. The V end was cut by 4 bases, the J end by 5 bases, with 14 bases between. In nucleotides, the CDR3 is TGTGCCAGCAGCTCGGGGTTGGGGGCGAATGAAAAACTGTTTTTT. This sequence encodes CASSSGLGANEKLFF.

J is TRBJ2-3 and V is TRBV30; 9 bases are a match to TRBD1. Losses at the gene ends were 2 bases for V and 4 bases for J; bases not matched to a gene: 7. This CDR3 contains 15 residues. Germline loops: CDR1 GTSNPN, CDR2 SVGIG (reference sequence). CDR3 coding DNA: TGTGCCTGGAGTCTCACAGGGGGCCGGTCAGATACGCAGTATTTT. Residues: CAWSLTGGRSDTQYF. The whole variable domain, remainder taken from reference TRBV30 and TRBJ2-3, is SQTIHQWPATLVQPVGSPLSLECTVEGTSNPNLYWYRQAAGRGLQLLFYSVGIGQISSEVPQNLSASRPQDRQFILSSKKLLLSDSGFYLCAWSLTGGRSDTQYFGPGTRLTVL.

CDR3: CASNSDRDAYGYTF. The CDR3 DNA follows: TGTGCCAGCAACTCTGACAGGGACGCCTATGGCTACACCTTC. The chain uses TRBV6-5 and TRBJ1-2; 7 bases agree with TRBD1. Trimming cost V 7 bases and J 4 bases; bases outside gene matches: 9. Germline assignment: CDR1 MNHEY and CDR2 SVGAGI. The CDR3 contains 14 residues.